This T cell receptor beta chain was sequenced in a study of somatic mutations in cytotoxic T cells in rheumatoid arthritis. Profiling relied on immunoSEQ multiplex PCR, and the TCRdb table lists in-frame clones only, not all of them. The sample lists 3,000 to 4,000 clones, roughly 92% occurring once. Looked up from germline, CDR1 is MNHEY and CDR2 is SVGAGI. Trimming cost V 0 bases and J 7 bases, with 15 bases left between them. The CDR3 runs 15 residues. The chain uses TRBV6-5 and TRBJ1-1, with D unresolved. The receptor's source is a woman aged 55-70 years with rheumatoid arthritis. Sequencing input: CD8+ T cells sorted from blood. As DNA, the CDR3 is TGTGCCAGCAGTTACTCGGAGGAGGGATACGGTGAAGCTTTCTTT. It encodes CASSYSEEGYGEAFF.